The 15 T cell receptor beta chains presented below share a single source sample, sequenced in a study of CD8 T cells in ankylosing spondylitis. TCRdb recomputed calls from the 5' RACE reads with MiXCR, one row per CDR3 protein. The data contain 240,000 or so distinct CDR3 sequences, about 9.1% of them singletons. Sequenced: blood, either unsorted or a sorted T cell fraction (not recorded which). These receptors originate from a male donor with ankylosing spondylitis or in good health (not recorded which).

In its sample, this clonotype was seen a few times. The rearrangement links TRBV7-2 to TRBJ1-2, with TRBD1 matching 10 bases. The germline gives CDR1 SGHTA, CDR2 FQGNSA. This CDR3 has 17 residues. The trim removed 1 base at V and 0 bases at J, leaving 5 bases unmatched. The CDR3 here is CASSLVGQGFSNYGYTF. In DNA, the CDR3 is TGTGCCAGCAGCTTAGTGGGACAGGGGTTTTCTAACTATGGCTACACCTTC.

Ten or more counts support this clonotype. J is TRBJ2-3 and V is TRBV9, with D tentatively TRBD1 (6 bases). Per the germline V gene, CDR1 is SGDLS and CDR2 is YYNGEE. V lost 3 bases to trimming and J lost 6 bases, with 17 bases between them. This CDR3 region has 15 residues. The CDR3 spells CASSGLGVQGDTQYF. In DNA form, the CDR3 reads TGTGCCAGCAGCGGTCTAGGAGTCCAGGGGGATACGCAGTATTTT.

This clonotype was observed many times. The genes are TRBV6-5 and TRBJ2-7, with 8 bases identical to TRBD1. The CDR3 runs to 12 residues. Germline V gene data show CDR1 as MNHEY and CDR2 as SVGAGI. V shed 5 bases and J 3 bases; nucleotides not matched to a gene: 0. The DNA of the CDR3 is TGTGCCAGCAGTGGACAGGGCTACGAGCAGTACTTC. Its translation is CASSGQGYEQYF.

The V and J genes are TRBV12-3 or TRBV12-4 and TRBJ2-2; 12 bases map to TRBD2. This CDR3 contains 19 residues. V trimming: 5 bases; J trimming: 0 bases; junction bases outside the gene matches: 10. In DNA form, the CDR3 reads TGTGCCAGCAGTGCCACTAGCGGGAGGAATTTACCGAACACCGGGGAGCTGTTTTTT. Its translation: CASSATSGRNLPNTGELFF.

The chain employs TRBV3-1 and TRBJ1-1, with 7 bases lining up with TRBD1. This CDR3 comprises 14 residues. CDR1 is LGHDT, CDR2 YNNKEL, per germline (reference sequence). V lost 5 bases, J lost 0 bases, and 3 bases stayed unmatched. CDR3 amino acids: CASSWGQLNTEAFF. Here the CDR3 DNA reads TGTGCCAGCAGCTGGGGACAGCTGAACACTGAAGCTTTCTTT.

This clonotype was counted ten times or more. This chain uses TRBV6-2 or TRBV6-3 with TRBJ1-1, with a weak D call TRBD1 (5 bases). The germline CDR1 and CDR2 sequences are MNHEY and SVGEGT. The CDR3 runs to 14 residues. V lost 0 bases to trimming and J lost 1 base, with 6 bases between them. The CDR3 nucleotides are TGTGCCAGCAGTTACTCGAGGGGGAACACTGAAGCTTTCTTT. This encodes CASSYSRGNTEAFF.

Only a few counts were recorded for this clonotype. The chain joins TRBV12-3 or TRBV12-4 to TRBJ2-2, with TRBD2 matching 10 bases. After removal of 3 bases from V and 9 bases from J, the junction contained 10 bases not matched to a gene. This CDR3 is built from 16 residues. The CDR3 nucleotides are TGTGCCAGCAGTTTTCGAGTAGCGGGGGGCCACCGGGAGCTGTTTTTT. It is translated as CASSFRVAGGHRELFF.

This clonotype has a count of ten or more. V gene TRBV12-3 or TRBV12-4 combines with J gene TRBJ1-2; no firm D call. Trimming pared 4 bases from V and 7 bases from J, leaving 10 bases between. This CDR3 has 12 amino acids. The CDR3: CASSSLSRGYTF. CDR3 bases: TGTGCCAGCAGTTCTCTGTCTCGTGGCTACACCTTC.

This clonotype was detected ten times or more. The V call is TRBV5-5, the J call TRBJ2-2; TRBD1 might be the D (7 bases). Trimming removed 4 bases from V and 5 bases from J, with 15 bases in between. Germline V CDR1 and CDR2: SGHKS, YYEKEE (reference sequence). The CDR3 extends over 15 amino acids. CDR3: CASSIRPGGTGELFF. CDR3 DNA: TGTGCCAGCAGCATCCGGCCAGGGGGGACCGGGGAGCTGTTTTTT. The variable domain in full, completed from reference TRBV5-5 and TRBJ2-2, reads DAGVTQSPTHLIKTRGQQVTLRCSPISGHKSVSWYQQVLGQGPQFIFQYYEKEERGRGNFPDRFSARQFPNYSSELNVNALLLGDSALYLCASSIRPGGTGELFFGEGSRLTVL.

The sample holds many counts of this clonotype. The rearrangement links TRBV30 to TRBJ1-2; 7 nucleotides match TRBD1. The junction had 4 bases not matched to a gene; V was cut back by 4 bases and J by 5 bases. There are 12 residues in the CDR3. Germline V gene data show CDR1 as GTSNPN and CDR2 as SVGIG (reference sequence). CDR3 coding DNA: TGTGCCTGGACGGACAGGCCTTATGGCTACACCTTC. Residues: CAWTDRPYGYTF.

The sample holds many counts of this clonotype. The chain links TRBV9 to TRBJ2-3; D gene ambiguous. CDR1 is SGDLS, CDR2 YYNGEE, per germline. Trimming took off 3 bases at V and 5 bases at J, with 13 bases between the two ends. The CDR3 loop spans 14 amino acids. The CDR3 sequence is CASSARTWEDTQYF. CDR3 DNA: TGTGCCAGCAGCGCCCGGACGTGGGAAGATACGCAGTATTTT.

This clonotype has a handful of counts. The chain recombines TRBV20-1 with TRBJ2-7; 8 bases agree with TRBD2. This CDR3 comprises 12 residues. Germline V gives CDR1 DFQATT, CDR2 SNEGSKA (reference sequence). V trimming: 6 bases; J trimming: 5 bases; junction bases outside the gene matches: 6. The CDR3 sequence: CSAQRERDEQYF. The CDR3 DNA reads TGCAGTGCCCAGCGGGAGCGAGACGAGCAGTACTTC.

Many counts were recorded for this clonotype. The chain carries TRBV20-1 and TRBJ1-1; a weak D match, TRBD1 (6 bases). The CDR3 sequence is 15 residues long. The V gene's germline CDR1 is DFQATT and CDR2 SNEGSKA (reference sequence). The V gene lost 5 bases and the J gene lost 1 base, with 17 bases spanning the gap. In nucleotides, the CDR3 is TGCAGTGCTCTGGATTGGGGGGGCCCGAACACTGAAGCTTTCTTT. Amino acid sequence: CSALDWGGPNTEAFF.

This clonotype has ten or more counts. The chain couples TRBV5-1 to TRBJ1-2, with D unclear. The CDR3 loop spans 12 amino acids. CDR1 and CDR2 (germline): SGHRS, YFSETQ. Trimming cost V 4 bases and J 8 bases, with 12 bases left between them. The CDR3 loop reads CASSLDGRGYTF. CDR3 nucleotides: TGCGCCAGCAGCCTAGACGGGAGAGGCTACACCTTC.

This clonotype was seen repeatedly, ten times or more. The V call is TRBV5-5, the J call TRBJ2-3; D is possibly TRBD1 (6 bases). CDR3 size: 15 residues. Trimming took 1 base from V and 0 from J, leaving 9 bases between them. Germline CDR1 SGHKS, CDR2 YYEKEE (reference sequence). The CDR3 sequence: CASSLWQGSTDTQYF. DNA of the CDR3: TGTGCCAGCAGCTTGTGGCAGGGGAGCACAGATACGCAGTATTTT.